This T cell receptor beta chain was identified in a study of blood T cell repertoires in COVID-19. The overall study: Sample material is recorded as cDNA or gDNA derived from T cells, B-cell-depleted T cells, or PBMCs.

Trimming stripped 1 base from V and 5 bases from J, with 17 bases between. The CDR3 runs 16 residues. Germline CDR1 and CDR2: MNHEY and SVGAGI. Repertoires were generated with immunoSEQ multiplex PCR, while TCRdb's copy carries only in-frame clones and drops some. The sample consists of approximately 670,000 clones, around 90% of them appearing once. The source of this sequence is a young woman with acute or convalescent COVID-19. Material: peripheral blood. This chain joins TRBV6-5 and TRBJ1-1, with TRBD1 as a possible D gene (5 bases). The CDR3 nucleotides are TGTGCCAGCAGTTACTTATCCAGGGTTGTGAGAACTGAAGCTTTCTTT. Its translation: CASSYLSRVVRTEAFF.